The rows below give T cell receptor beta chains drawn from one sample of a study of blood T cell repertoires in COVID-19. Generated by immunoSEQ multiplex PCR, the TCRdb table keeps only in-frame clones and is missing some. The sample contains 280,000 or so clones, about 80% of which appear only once. The source material was peripheral blood. The receptors were sampled from a woman aged 50 to 60 who had recovered from COVID-19. Each CDR3 is given with its conserved first and last residue. A D gene is named only where the DNA matches it firmly. Clone sizes are given selectively: once, few, many, or a class where the clone is expanded.

clone_size: NA; d_call: TRBD2; j_call: TRBJ2-7; v_call: TRBV19; cdr3_aa: CASRGDPSGRFEQYF; cdr3_nt: TGTGCCAGTAGAGGGGACCCTAGCGGGAGATTCGAGCAGTACTTC
clone_size: NA; d_call: TRBD2; j_call: TRBJ2-7; v_call: TRBV3-1/TRBV3-2; cdr3_aa: CASSQARGGTREQYF; cdr3_nt: TGTGCCAGCAGCCAAGCTCGCGGGGGAACTAGAGAGCAGTACTTC
clone_size: few; d_call: TRBD2; j_call: TRBJ2-1; v_call: TRBV14; cdr3_aa: CASSQDWVGLTETPRANEQFF; cdr3_nt: TGTGCCAGCAGCCAAGACTGGGTGGGACTAACTGAAACCCCACGGGCCAATGAGCAGTTCTTC
clone_size: NA; d_call: NA; j_call: TRBJ2-2; v_call: TRBV7-9; cdr3_aa: CASINTAGELFF; cdr3_nt: TGTGCCAGCATCAATACGGCCGGGGAGCTGTTTTTT
clone_size: few; d_call: NA; j_call: TRBJ1-1; v_call: TRBV6-2/TRBV6-3; cdr3_aa: CASSSQGFTEAFF; cdr3_nt: TGTGCCAGCAGTTCGCAGGGATTCACTGAAGCTTTCTTT
clone_size: NA; d_call: NA; j_call: TRBJ1-1; v_call: TRBV5-1; cdr3_aa: CASSLLGVRNTEAFF; cdr3_nt: TGCGCCAGCAGCTTATTAGGGGTGAGGAACACTGAAGCTTTCTTT
clone_size: few; d_call: TRBD2; j_call: TRBJ2-1; v_call: TRBV4-2; cdr3_aa: CASTLAGTSGGANNEQFF; cdr3_nt: TGTGCCAGCACCCTAGCCGGGACTAGCGGGGGGGCGAACAATGAGCAGTTCTTC
clone_size: NA; d_call: TRBD1; j_call: TRBJ1-1; v_call: TRBV3-1/TRBV3-2; cdr3_aa: CASSQDGQGDTEAFF; cdr3_nt: TGTGCCAGCAGCCAAGATGGCCAGGGGGACACTGAAGCTTTCTTT
clone_size: NA; d_call: TRBD2; j_call: TRBJ2-7; v_call: TRBV6-2/TRBV6-3; cdr3_aa: CASSLNFLGTSGVLYEQYF; cdr3_nt: TGTGCCAGCAGTTTAAATTTCCTCGGGACTAGCGGGGTGTTATACGAGCAGTACTTC
clone_size: NA; d_call: NA; j_call: TRBJ2-7; v_call: TRBV27; cdr3_aa: CASKQGGSYEQYF; cdr3_nt: TGTGCCAGCAAACAGGGAGGGAGCTACGAGCAGTACTTC
clone_size: NA; d_call: NA; j_call: TRBJ2-1; v_call: TRBV29-1; cdr3_aa: CSVGIGTPYNEQFF; cdr3_nt: TGCAGCGTTGGGATTGGGACACCGTACAATGAGCAGTTCTTC
clone_size: once; d_call: TRBD2; j_call: TRBJ2-7; v_call: TRBV5-1; cdr3_aa: CASSPITSAASYEQYF; cdr3_nt: TGCGCCAGCAGCCCGATTACTAGCGCCGCCTCCTACGAGCAGTACTTC
clone_size: NA; d_call: NA; j_call: TRBJ2-1; v_call: TRBV2; cdr3_aa: CASSDPRPATLNEQFF; cdr3_nt: TGTGCCAGCAGTGACCCCCGCCCGGCGACTCTTAATGAGCAGTTCTTC
clone_size: NA; d_call: NA; j_call: TRBJ2-7; v_call: TRBV3-1/TRBV3-2; cdr3_aa: CASSQGAGEQYF; cdr3_nt: TGTGCCAGCAGCCAAGGGGCAGGCGAGCAGTACTTC
clone_size: few; d_call: TRBD1; j_call: TRBJ1-1; v_call: TRBV12-3/TRBV12-4; cdr3_aa: CASSSQGGEAFF; cdr3_nt: TGTGCCAGCAGTTCACAGGGGGGTGAAGCTTTCTTT
clone_size: NA; d_call: NA; j_call: TRBJ1-2; v_call: TRBV24-1; cdr3_aa: CATSDEFGYTF; cdr3_nt: TGTGCCACCAGTGATGAGTTCGGCTACACCTTC
clone_size: NA; d_call: TRBD2; j_call: TRBJ2-7; v_call: TRBV9; cdr3_aa: CASSVSGDFSYEQYF; cdr3_nt: TGTGCCAGCAGCGTTAGCGGGGACTTCTCCTACGAGCAGTACTTC
clone_size: NA; d_call: TRBD1; j_call: TRBJ1-5; v_call: TRBV4-3; cdr3_aa: CASSSRGLGQPQHF; cdr3_nt: TGCGCCAGCAGCTCCAGGGGGCTTGGTCAGCCCCAGCATTTT
clone_size: NA; d_call: NA; j_call: TRBJ2-1; v_call: TRBV5-4; cdr3_aa: CASSLDAGVMIEQFF; cdr3_nt: TGTGCCAGCAGCTTGGACGCAGGGGTGATGATTGAGCAGTTCTTC
clone_size: NA; d_call: NA; j_call: TRBJ1-1; v_call: TRBV6-5; cdr3_aa: CASKFSRNTEAFF; cdr3_nt: TGTGCCAGCAAATTTAGCCGGAACACTGAAGCTTTCTTT
clone_size: few; d_call: TRBD2; j_call: TRBJ2-5; v_call: TRBV20-1; cdr3_aa: CSACGLAGGPFQETQYF; cdr3_nt: TGCAGTGCTTGTGGACTAGCGGGGGGACCTTTCCAAGAGACCCAGTACTTC
clone_size: few; d_call: NA; j_call: TRBJ1-1; v_call: TRBV19; cdr3_aa: CATKLQAKNWNTEAFF; cdr3_nt: TGTGCCACAAAGTTACAGGCGAAAAATTGGAACACTGAAGCTTTCTTT
clone_size: NA; d_call: TRBD2; j_call: TRBJ2-1; v_call: TRBV5-8; cdr3_aa: CASSRSGSSYNEQFF; cdr3_nt: TGTGCCAGCAGCCGTAGCGGGAGCTCCTACAATGAGCAGTTCTTC
clone_size: few; d_call: NA; j_call: TRBJ2-1; v_call: TRBV2; cdr3_aa: CASTGDPGYNEQFF; cdr3_nt: TGTGCCAGCACCGGGGATCCGGGCTACAATGAGCAGTTCTTC
clone_size: once; d_call: TRBD2; j_call: TRBJ2-2; v_call: TRBV6-5; cdr3_aa: CASRAAGGFTGELFF; cdr3_nt: TGTGCCAGCAGAGCAGCGGGGGGATTCACCGGGGAGCTGTTTTTT
clone_size: NA; d_call: NA; j_call: TRBJ1-5; v_call: TRBV6-6; cdr3_aa: CASSPFRRRDQPQHF; cdr3_nt: TGTGCCAGCAGTCCCTTTAGAAGGCGGGATCAGCCCCAGCATTTT
clone_size: NA; d_call: NA; j_call: TRBJ1-5; v_call: TRBV6-5; cdr3_aa: CASINGVIMQPQHF; cdr3_nt: TGTGCCAGCATCAACGGGGTTATAATGCAGCCCCAGCATTTT
clone_size: NA; d_call: TRBD2; j_call: TRBJ2-1; v_call: TRBV4-3; cdr3_aa: CASSSGLAAYNEQFF; cdr3_nt: TGCGCCAGCAGCTCGGGACTAGCGGCCTACAATGAGCAGTTCTTC
clone_size: few; d_call: NA; j_call: TRBJ1-5; v_call: TRBV13; cdr3_aa: CASSLGPRTPNQPQHF; cdr3_nt: TGTGCCAGCAGCTTAGGCCCCCGGACACCTAATCAGCCCCAGCATTTT
clone_size: many; d_call: NA; j_call: TRBJ1-2; v_call: TRBV28; cdr3_aa: CATAEEGFGLYGYTF; cdr3_nt: TGTGCCACCGCAGAGGAGGGTTTTGGCCTATATGGCTACACCTTC
clone_size: few; d_call: TRBD2; j_call: TRBJ2-1; v_call: TRBV11-2; cdr3_aa: CASSLAGTSGSLEQFF; cdr3_nt: TGTGCCAGCAGCTTGGCCGGGACTAGCGGGAGTTTAGAGCAGTTCTTC
clone_size: NA; d_call: TRBD2; j_call: TRBJ2-1; v_call: TRBV28; cdr3_aa: CASNHGRTSGDIYEQFF; cdr3_nt: TGTGCCAGCAACCACGGCCGGACTAGCGGGGATATTTATGAGCAGTTCTTC
clone_size: NA; d_call: TRBD1; j_call: TRBJ1-5; v_call: TRBV30; cdr3_aa: CAWSLGQPGGQPQHF; cdr3_nt: TGTGCCTGGAGCCTGGGACAGCCCGGGGGTCAGCCCCAGCATTTT
clone_size: NA; d_call: NA; j_call: TRBJ2-5; v_call: TRBV11-3; cdr3_aa: CASSFSAGSETQYF; cdr3_nt: TGTGCCAGCAGCTTCTCCGCGGGCTCGGAGACCCAGTACTTC
clone_size: NA; d_call: TRBD1; j_call: TRBJ1-2; v_call: TRBV9; cdr3_aa: CASSAKDRDGYTF; cdr3_nt: TGTGCCAGCAGCGCCAAGGACAGGGATGGCTACACCTTC
clone_size: NA; d_call: TRBD2; j_call: TRBJ2-3; v_call: TRBV4-3; cdr3_aa: CASSQDWGLAATDTQYF; cdr3_nt: TGCGCCAGCAGCCAAGACTGGGGACTAGCGGCCACAGATACGCAGTATTTT
clone_size: once; d_call: NA; j_call: TRBJ1-2; v_call: TRBV28; cdr3_aa: CASSLAPTGNYFGYTF; cdr3_nt: TGTGCCAGCAGTTTAGCGCCCACAGGGAACTACTTCGGGTACACCTTC
clone_size: NA; d_call: TRBD1; j_call: TRBJ2-6; v_call: TRBV7-2; cdr3_aa: CASSRDRGRANVLTF; cdr3_nt: TGTGCCAGCAGCCGTGACAGGGGTAGGGCCAACGTCCTGACTTTC
clone_size: once; d_call: TRBD1; j_call: TRBJ2-7; v_call: TRBV3-1/TRBV3-2; cdr3_aa: CASSRADRGTGEQYF; cdr3_nt: TGTGCCAGCAGCCGTGCGGACAGGGGCACTGGCGAGCAGTACTTC
clone_size: NA; d_call: NA; j_call: TRBJ1-5; v_call: TRBV4-1; cdr3_aa: CASSQDGGQDQPQHF; cdr3_nt: TGCGCCAGCAGCCAAGATGGTGGTCAGGATCAGCCCCAGCATTTT
clone_size: NA; d_call: TRBD2; j_call: TRBJ2-1; v_call: TRBV9; cdr3_aa: CARRGGGGAHEQFF; cdr3_nt: TGTGCCCGCCGCGGGGGCGGGGGGGCCCACGAGCAGTTCTTC
clone_size: NA; d_call: TRBD1; j_call: TRBJ2-5; v_call: TRBV6-4; cdr3_aa: CASSQGQGGTQYF; cdr3_nt: TGTGCCAGCAGCCAGGGACAGGGCGGGACCCAGTACTTC
clone_size: NA; d_call: TRBD1; j_call: TRBJ1-2; v_call: TRBV28; cdr3_aa: CASTLGQRNYGYTF; cdr3_nt: TGTGCCAGCACCCTGGGACAGCGAAACTATGGCTACACCTTC
clone_size: NA; d_call: NA; j_call: TRBJ1-2; v_call: TRBV4-1; cdr3_aa: CASSQGGLIGDGYTF; cdr3_nt: TGCGCCAGCAGCCAAGGGGGCCTCATAGGAGATGGCTACACCTTC
clone_size: NA; d_call: NA; j_call: TRBJ2-5; v_call: TRBV7-2; cdr3_aa: CASSFHGTGVGETQYF; cdr3_nt: TGTGCCAGCAGCTTCCACGGGACGGGGGTCGGGGAGACCCAGTACTTC
clone_size: NA; d_call: TRBD2; j_call: TRBJ2-5; v_call: TRBV7-6; cdr3_aa: CASSLDPGGQETQYF; cdr3_nt: TGTGCCAGCAGCTTAGACCCCGGGGGGCAAGAGACCCAGTACTTC
clone_size: few; d_call: NA; j_call: TRBJ2-1; v_call: TRBV19; cdr3_aa: CASPGSGGGEQFF; cdr3_nt: TGTGCCAGTCCGGGGTCGGGCGGAGGTGAGCAGTTCTTC
clone_size: NA; d_call: NA; j_call: TRBJ1-2; v_call: TRBV5-1; cdr3_aa: CASSLLGNYGYTF; cdr3_nt: TGCGCCAGCAGCTTGCTGGGCAACTATGGCTACACCTTC
clone_size: NA; d_call: NA; j_call: TRBJ2-7; v_call: TRBV27; cdr3_aa: CASSLSTPTSPLPYEQYF; cdr3_nt: TGTGCCAGCAGTTTATCGACGCCGACAAGTCCATTGCCCTACGAGCAGTACTTC
clone_size: NA; d_call: NA; j_call: TRBJ2-3; v_call: TRBV7-2; cdr3_aa: CASSFLGGARTDTQYF; cdr3_nt: TGTGCCAGCAGCTTTTTGGGGGGGGCCCGCACAGATACGCAGTATTTT
clone_size: NA; d_call: NA; j_call: TRBJ2-2; v_call: TRBV4-1; cdr3_aa: CASSQDSGSAGELFF; cdr3_nt: TGCGCCAGCAGCCAAGATTCAGGGTCGGCCGGGGAGCTGTTTTTT
clone_size: NA; d_call: NA; j_call: TRBJ2-2; v_call: TRBV10-3; cdr3_aa: CAISESAVGELFF; cdr3_nt: TGTGCCATCAGTGAGTCAGCGGTCGGGGAGCTGTTTTTT
clone_size: NA; d_call: TRBD1; j_call: TRBJ1-2; v_call: TRBV5-8; cdr3_aa: CASTQGALYGYTF; cdr3_nt: TGTGCCAGCACACAGGGGGCCCTCTATGGCTACACCTTC
clone_size: NA; d_call: NA; j_call: TRBJ2-1; v_call: TRBV6-2/TRBV6-3; cdr3_aa: CASSPGWNEQFF; cdr3_nt: TGTGCCAGCAGCCCCGGTTGGAATGAGCAGTTCTTC
clone_size: once; d_call: NA; j_call: TRBJ2-1; v_call: TRBV12-5; cdr3_aa: CASGLEGRGEQFF; cdr3_nt: TGTGCTAGTGGTTTGGAAGGGAGAGGTGAGCAGTTCTTC
clone_size: few; d_call: TRBD2; j_call: TRBJ2-3; v_call: TRBV11-3; cdr3_aa: CASSTAGTSGTWPRVNTQYF; cdr3_nt: TGTGCCAGCAGTACCGCCGGGACTAGCGGGACGTGGCCTAGGGTGAATACGCAGTATTTT